This entry describes one TCR beta chain. Antigen: not known. Germline V lookup: CDR1 SGHNT, CDR2 YYREEE (reference sequence). The CDR3 loop spans 15 amino acids. V trimming: 5 bases; J trimming: 7 bases; junction bases outside the gene matches: 8. The data stem from a study of T cell responses to AZD1222 COVID-19 vaccine. Study as a whole: Second-dose recipients at about 4 or about 12 weeks were treated as one pooled group.

Regarding the study as a whole: Donors were mostly white British, more females; clonal diversity possibly underestimated. Only a handful of AZD1222 recipients were seropositive at baseline. Spike-specific TCR breadth and depth grew following two AZD1222 doses.

Sequenced by immunoSEQ multiplex PCR; TCRdb stores in-frame clones only, minus some. The sample lists 70,000 or so clones, roughly 84% seen once, with about 24% in the top ten. This rearrangement joins TRBV5-4 to TRBJ1-6; TRBD1 aligns across 8 bases. The clonotype comes from an adult in good health. Sequencing was performed on peripheral blood, taken on day 0 of AZD1222 vaccination. The CDR3 sequence: CASRLTGTGNSPLHF. The DNA of the CDR3 is TGTGCCAGCAGGTTGACCGGGACAGGCAATTCACCCCTCCACTTT.